This TCR beta chain was identified in a study of T cells in Graves' hyperthyroidism and ophthalmopathy. In patients aged 18 to 65, hyperthyroidism was newly diagnosed, with duration under 2 months. PBMCs were collected from a roughly 9.7 ml volume of fresh peripheral blood. Study-level points and caveats: Ophthalmopathy was model-predicted a median about 6.7 months pre-onset.

Many counts were recorded for this clonotype. The antigen remains undetermined. Amplified regions were TCR beta CDR3 sequences from RNA transcripts. When the TCR CDR3 underwent first-round RT-PCR, the HTBI primer set was used. TCRdb reanalysed the multiplex PCR reads using MiXCR and keeps one entry per CDR3 protein. The data show under 750,000 distinct CDR3 sequences, roughly 20% seen once. The clonotype comes from a woman between 45 and 60 years old with Graves' hyperthyroidism that later progressed to Graves' ophthalmopathy. The sequencing sample was made of blood.

CDR3 in DNA: TGCAGTGCGGGGACAGTTAGCTCCTATAATTCACCCCTCCACTTT. This gives the protein CSAGTVSSYNSPLHF. The gene calls are TRBV20-1 and TRBJ1-6; 7 bases fit TRBD1. The germline gives CDR1 DFQATT, CDR2 SNEGSKA (reference sequence). The CDR3 is 15 residues long. V trimming: 6 bases; J trimming: 0 bases; junction bases outside the gene matches: 5.